The 21 T cell receptor beta chains reported below all come from one sample, sequenced in a study of cytomegalovirus exposure and HLA in healthy donors. The PCR used 60 Vbeta and 13 Jbeta primers. This table comes from immunoSEQ multiplex PCR, and its TCRdb copy is limited to in-frame clones, with some not included. The data contain about 140,000 clones, over 70% of them singletons. The sequenced material came from PBMCs. The receptors here all came from a male donor in good health and CMV-seronegative.

The rearrangement links TRBV11-1 to TRBJ1-4; TRBD1 agrees at 10 bases. Germline V gene lookup returns CDR1 SGHAT and CDR2 FQDESV (reference sequence). The CDR3 contains 16 residues. Trimming took 5 bases from V and 12 from J; bases not matched to a gene: 15. The CDR3 coding sequence is TGTGCCAGCAGCCCCTTGGTCGGGGGACAGGGGCCCGAACTGTTTTTT. Its translation: CASSPLVGGQGPELFF.

CDR3 DNA sequence: TGTGCCAGCAGCCCTTGGACAGGAATAGACTCTGGGGCCAACGTCCTGACTTTC. It is translated as CASSPWTGIDSGANVLTF. The chain couples TRBV16 to TRBJ2-6; 7 nucleotides line up with TRBD1. The CDR3 is 18 residues long. The J segment lost 0 bases and the V segment lost 4 bases, leaving 9 bases of the junction unmatched. Germline CDR1 and CDR2: KGHSY and FQNENV.

In its sample, this clone was seen once. The V call is TRBV7-2, the J call TRBJ1-2; D unclear. With 5 bases removed from V and 4 bases from J, the gap between germline ends came to 14 bases. Germline V CDR1 and CDR2: SGHTA, FQGNSA. There are 14 residues in the CDR3. CDR3 sequence: CASSLEEASYGYTF. Written as DNA, the CDR3 is TGTGCCAGCAGCCTAGAGGAGGCATCCTATGGCTACACCTTC.

V gene TRBV11-2 combines with J gene TRBJ1-1; D possibly corresponds to TRBD1 (5 bases). Per the germline V gene, CDR1 is SGHAT and CDR2 is FQNNGV. This CDR3 region has 13 residues. Trimming took 4 bases from V and 7 from J, leaving 13 bases between them. CDR3 residues: CASSWGLEFEAFF. DNA of the CDR3: TGTGCCAGCAGCTGGGGCCTTGAATTTGAAGCTTTCTTT.

The V gene is TRBV5-5, the J gene TRBJ2-4; 9 bases match TRBD1. The J segment lost 2 bases and the V segment lost 4 bases, leaving 7 bases of the junction unmatched. Germline V gene data show CDR1 as SGHKS and CDR2 as YYEKEE (reference sequence). CDR3 size: 16 residues. This chain's CDR3 is CASSPGTGLTKNIQYF. CDR3 coding DNA: TGTGCCAGCAGCCCGGGGACAGGGCTGACCAAAAACATTCAGTACTTC.

The chain joins TRBV10-3 to TRBJ2-1, with D possibly matching TRBD1 (6 bases). The CDR3 loop spans 16 amino acids. The germline gives CDR1 ENHRY, CDR2 SYGVKD. Trimming removed 2 bases at V and 8 bases at J, with 19 bases between. CDR3 in DNA: TGTGCCATCAGTGAGCCTGGGACAAGGTCGGGCGATGAGCAGTTCTTC. Translating it yields CAISEPGTRSGDEQFF.

The V and J genes are TRBV5-4 and TRBJ1-6; 11 bases are shared with TRBD1. J lost 7 bases, V lost 0 bases, and 6 bases had no gene match. This CDR3 comprises 17 residues. Looked up from germline, CDR1 is SGHNT and CDR2 is YYREEE (reference sequence). CDR3 coding DNA: TGTGCCAGCAGCTTGGGCGGGACAGGGGGGATAAATTCACCCCTCCACTTT. Amino acids: CASSLGGTGGINSPLHF.

This clone was observed once. This rearrangement joins TRBV4-1 to TRBJ2-2; TRBD1 agrees at 8 bases. Per the germline V gene, CDR1 is MGHRA and CDR2 is YSYEKL. CDR3 length equals 18 residues. V shed 2 bases, J shed 6 bases, and the junction held 14 bases outside the gene matches. CDR3 coding DNA: TGCGCCAGCAGCCAACAGATTCAGACAGGGGTATCGTCCGGGGAGCTGTTTTTT. Its protein is CASSQQIQTGVSSGELFF.

The chain couples TRBV27 to TRBJ2-7; 8 bases align to TRBD1. This CDR3 contains 15 residues. V lost 4 bases and J lost 4; bases outside the gene matches: 9. Germline assignment: CDR1 MNHEY and CDR2 SMNVEV (reference sequence). Here the CDR3 reads CASSSGQVGSYEQYF. The DNA of the CDR3 is TGTGCCAGCAGTTCGGGACAGGTCGGTTCTTACGAGCAGTACTTC.

This sequence joins TRBV9 and TRBJ1-1; D not resolved. Germline V gene lookup returns CDR1 SGDLS and CDR2 YYNGEE. The CDR3 covers 13 residues. Trimming took 1 base from V and 3 from J, leaving 7 bases between them. The CDR3 nucleotides read TGTGCCAGCAGCGTACTGGGAGACACTGAAGCTTTCTTT. The encoded protein is CASSVLGDTEAFF.

The sample holds a few counts of this clone. The genes are TRBV6-5 and TRBJ1-6; TRBD1 agrees at 7 bases. This CDR3 spans 14 amino acids. CDR1 is MNHEY, CDR2 SVGAGI, per germline. The trim removed 5 bases at V and 12 bases at J, leaving 10 bases unmatched. CDR3 region: CASSEGTEGRPLHF. CDR3 in DNA: TGTGCCAGCAGTGAAGGGACAGAAGGCAGACCCCTCCACTTT.

This sequence joins TRBV30 and TRBJ1-4, with D maybe TRBD1 (6 bases). This CDR3 has 14 amino acids. V gave up 8 bases and J gave up 8 bases, with 21 bases separating them. Germline CDR1 GTSNPN, CDR2 SVGIG (reference sequence). The CDR3, as DNA: TGTGCCACAACCCACAGGGCTCTGGGGGAAAAACTGTTTTTT. Amino acid sequence: CATTHRALGEKLFF.

This clone was seen just once. This sequence joins TRBV11-2 and TRBJ1-2, with D maybe TRBD1 (5 bases). Germline CDR1 reads SGHAT; CDR2 reads FQNNGV. The CDR3 totals 12 residues. Deletions cut 1 base from V and 8 bases from J, with 8 bases between. The CDR3 sequence is CASSLGRDGYTF. The CDR3 DNA reads TGTGCCAGCAGCTTAGGGAGGGACGGCTACACCTTC.

This clone showed up just once. The chain links TRBV19 to TRBJ2-3; 9 positions match TRBD2. V lost 7 bases and J lost 2; bases outside the gene matches: 7. CDR3 size: 15 residues. Germline CDR1 and CDR2: LNHDA and SQIVND (reference sequence). The CDR3 is CASTQGLALTDTQYF. CDR3 nucleotides: TGTGCCAGTACCCAGGGACTAGCCCTCACAGATACGCAGTATTTT.

The CDR3: CASSVALGVEETQYF. In nucleotides, the CDR3 is TGTGCCAGCAGCGTAGCTCTAGGGGTCGAAGAGACCCAGTACTTC. The V gene is TRBV9, the J gene TRBJ2-5; a possible D gene is TRBD1 (5 bases). The germline gives CDR1 SGDLS, CDR2 YYNGEE. V lost 0 bases and J 3 bases, leaving 12 bases between the germline ends. The CDR3 spans 15 residues.

The chain joins TRBV5-4 to TRBJ1-1; 8 bases align to TRBD1. V lost 0 bases and J lost 8; bases outside the gene matches: 6. Germline loops: CDR1 SGHNT, CDR2 YYREEE (reference sequence). The CDR3 has 14 residues. As DNA, the CDR3 is TGTGCCAGCAGCTTGGCAGGGACAGGCAGGGAAGCTTTCTTT. Translating gives CASSLAGTGREAFF.

The J gene is TRBJ2-5, the V gene TRBV7-8, with D perhaps TRBD2 (6 bases). This CDR3 has 16 residues. Trimming took 9 bases from V and 6 from J, leaving 26 bases between them. Germline CDR1 is SGHVS and CDR2 is FQNEAQ. CDR3 region: CARKPIKQSGLKTQYF. The CDR3 bases are TGTGCCAGAAAGCCGATAAAGCAATCGGGACTGAAGACCCAGTACTTC.

The gene calls are TRBV13 and TRBJ1-2; 11 nucleotides align to TRBD1. Germline loops: CDR1 PRHDT, CDR2 FYEKMQ (reference sequence). The length of the CDR3 is 15 residues. Germline trimming cut 5 bases from V and 8 bases from J; bases unmatched to any gene: 10. The CDR3: CASSPGQGVLEGYTF. The CDR3 DNA sequence: TGTGCCAGCAGCCCGGGACAGGGGGTTTTAGAAGGCTACACCTTC.

The rearrangement uses TRBV7-3 and TRBJ1-1, with unresolved D. The CDR3 length is 13 residues. The V gene lost 1 base and the J gene lost 1 base, with 4 bases spanning the gap. Per germline, CDR1 SGHTA and CDR2 FQGTGA. The CDR3 coding sequence is TGTGCCAGCAGCTTAAACTCGAACACTGAAGCTTTCTTT. Encoded protein: CASSLNSNTEAFF.

The rearrangement joins TRBV10-3 to TRBJ2-2; maybe TRBD2 (6 bases). This CDR3 comprises 15 residues. Between the trimmed V and J ends, which lost 4 bases and 2 bases, there was a span of 11 bases. Germline V gene lookup returns CDR1 ENHRY and CDR2 SYGVKD. Here the CDR3 reads CAISGDSSNTGELFF. Here the CDR3 DNA reads TGTGCCATCAGTGGGGACTCGTCTAACACCGGGGAGCTGTTTTTT.

The V call is TRBV5-1, the J call TRBJ2-7; 11 bases align to TRBD2. Trimming at V came to 2 bases and at J to 3 bases, leaving 1 base not matched to a gene. There are 14 residues in the CDR3. The germline V gene has CDR1 SGHRS and CDR2 YFSETQ. This CDR3 is CASSFGLAGYEQYF. In nucleotides, the CDR3 is TGCGCCAGCAGCTTCGGACTAGCGGGCTACGAGCAGTACTTC.